This T cell receptor beta chain came from a study of blood T cell repertoires in COVID-19. Study details: Material from acute and convalescent COVID-19 was sourced from the United States, Italy and Spain. The cDNA or gDNA used as material had been derived from T cells, B-cell-depleted T cells, or PBMCs.

CDR3 length: 16 amino acids. V lost 1 base and J 0 bases, leaving 10 bases between the germline ends. Germline V gene sequence: CDR1 SNHLY, CDR2 FYNNEI. Authors' data handling: Nucleated cell number was recorded as an estimate derived from reference gene primer amplification. Generated by immunoSEQ multiplex PCR, the TCRdb table keeps only in-frame clones and is missing some. That table gives V, J and clone size, and the DNA gave D and trimming. The table shows approximately 45,000 clones, with approximately 70% occurring only once. The J gene is TRBJ2-4, the V gene TRBV2; a weak D match, TRBD2 (6 bases). The receptor was isolated from an older man with acute or convalescent COVID-19. Material: peripheral blood. For the CDR3, the DNA is TGTGCCAGCAGTGAAGGGGCGGGAATAGCCAAAAACATTCAGTACTTC. Protein: CASSEGAGIAKNIQYF.